This T cell receptor (beta chain) came from a study of blood T cell repertoires in COVID-19. The V segment lost 2 bases and the J segment 7 bases; nucleotides outside the gene matches: 6. Germline-derived CDR1 and CDR2 are MNHEY and SMNVEV (reference sequence). CDR3 length: 16 amino acids. Repertoires were generated with immunoSEQ multiplex PCR, while TCRdb's copy carries only in-frame clones and drops some. The data contain about 100,000 clones, approximately 81% of them seen just once; the ten biggest clones take up 9.5% to 15%. The chain links TRBV27 to TRBJ2-3, with 13 bases identical to TRBD2. This TCR derives from a human donor in a cohort sampled during active COVID-19. Sequenced: peripheral blood. The CDR3 coding sequence is TGTGCCAGCAGTTTAGTGACTAGCGGGGGGAGAAATACGCAGTATTTT. It translates to CASSLVTSGGRNTQYF.